This T cell receptor (beta chain) was obtained from a study of CD8+ T cells in alopecia areata. Turning to the study itself: Treated patients took oral tofacitinib at 5 to 10 mg twice daily. The SALT score measured affected scalp surface percentage in treated patients.

With respect to this clone: Its specificity is not known.

In each case, RNA was isolated and then reverse transcribed into cDNA as the sequencing template. This table comes from immunoSEQ multiplex PCR, and its TCRdb copy is limited to in-frame clones, with some not included. The data show roughly 250,000 clones, with 60% seen just once and 0.75% to 0.95% held by the top ten. Regarding treatment: oral pan-JAK inhibitor, 5-10 mg twice daily. Study results and caveats: There were many expanded lesional clones persisting in scalp and blood during tofacitinib. Patients showed less clear TCR sequence sharing than mice, possibly partly because of HLA diversity.

Trimming removed 6 bases from V and 7 bases from J, with 7 bases in between. The V gene's germline CDR1 is MGHDK and CDR2 SYGVNS. This CDR3 region has 12 residues. The sequence derives from a human donor with alopecia areata. The sample in question was CD4+ T cells sorted from blood, obtained around week 54, from a patient treated with tofacitinib. The V call is TRBV25-1, the J call TRBJ1-6; D gene unclear. The CDR3 sequence: CASRSWNSPLHF. As DNA, the CDR3 is TGTGCCAGCAGGTCTTGGAATTCACCCCTCCACTTT.